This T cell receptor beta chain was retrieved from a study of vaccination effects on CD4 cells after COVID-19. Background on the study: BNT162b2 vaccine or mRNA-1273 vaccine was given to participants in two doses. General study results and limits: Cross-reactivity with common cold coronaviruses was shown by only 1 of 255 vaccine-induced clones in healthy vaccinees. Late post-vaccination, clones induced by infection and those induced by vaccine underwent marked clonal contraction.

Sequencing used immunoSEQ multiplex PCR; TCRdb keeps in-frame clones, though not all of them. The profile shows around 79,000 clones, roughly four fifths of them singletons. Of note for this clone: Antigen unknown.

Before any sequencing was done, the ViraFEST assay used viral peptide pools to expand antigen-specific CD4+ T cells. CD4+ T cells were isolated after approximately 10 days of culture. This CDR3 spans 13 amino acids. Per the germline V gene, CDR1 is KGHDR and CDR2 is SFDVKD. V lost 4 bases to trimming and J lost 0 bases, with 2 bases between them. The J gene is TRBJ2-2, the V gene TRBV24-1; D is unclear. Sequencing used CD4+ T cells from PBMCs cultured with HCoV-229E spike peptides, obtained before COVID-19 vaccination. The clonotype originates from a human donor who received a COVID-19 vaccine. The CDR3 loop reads CATSETNTGELFF. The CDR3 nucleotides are TGTGCCACCAGTGAAACGAACACCGGGGAGCTGTTTTTT.